Below, 12 T cell receptor beta chains from the same sample are listed, as sequenced in a study of shared clonotypes between healthy human individuals. Profiled with immunoSEQ multiplex PCR; TCRdb holds only in-frame clones, not every one. The data show approximately 1.1 million clones, around 78% seen once. Source material: memory CD4+ T cells from PBMCs. Subset here: CD45RA-negative fraction. The receptor source for this set is a man aged 18 to 30 in good health. Some clones in this sample may be carry-over from other donors' samples.

V gene TRBV27 combines with J gene TRBJ2-2, with 12 bases fitting TRBD2. The ends lost 6 bases at V and 5 bases at J; junction bases unmatched: 7. The V gene's germline CDR1 is MNHEY and CDR2 SMNVEV (reference sequence). The CDR3 loop spans 16 amino acids. In nucleotides, the CDR3 is TGTGCCAGCAGCCTTCCGGGACTAGCGGGTACCGGGGAGCTGTTTTTT. Translated: CASSLPGLAGTGELFF.

V gene TRBV28 combines with J gene TRBJ1-2; no clear D gene. CDR1 MDHEN and CDR2 SYDVKM come from the germline V gene. The V end was cut by 5 bases, the J end by 4 bases, with 14 bases between. The CDR3 runs 14 residues. CDR3 protein: CASSTPVDTYGYTF. The DNA for the CDR3 is TGTGCCAGCAGTACTCCGGTAGACACCTATGGCTACACCTTC.

This clone was observed a few times. This chain uses TRBV28 with TRBJ1-2; D not resolved. V gave up 3 bases and J gave up 4 bases, with 9 bases separating them. Germline lookup yields CDR1 MDHEN and CDR2 SYDVKM. The CDR3 spans 13 residues. CDR3 coding DNA: TGTGCCAGCAGTTTGGCCAGATCCTATGGCTACACCTTC. Amino acids: CASSLARSYGYTF.

This clone was seen a handful of times. The chain has TRBV7-2 and TRBJ1-2; perhaps TRBD1 as D (5 bases). This CDR3 spans 15 amino acids. V was clipped by 5 bases and J by 4 bases, with 17 bases between them. Germline V lookup: CDR1 SGHTA, CDR2 FQGNSA. CDR3 nucleotide sequence: TGTGCCAGCAGCCTTGCCAGACAGCTTCTCTATGGCTACACCTTC. Encoded protein: CASSLARQLLYGYTF.

Comments on this clone: The sample carries other DNA sequences with the same CDR3. The V and J genes are TRBV9 and TRBJ2-3; D possibly corresponds to TRBD2 (6 bases). The V end was cut by 2 bases, the J end by 2 bases, with 9 bases between. Germline CDR1 and CDR2: SGDLS and YYNGEE. The CDR3 spans 14 residues. This CDR3 is CASSVSGYTDTQYF. The CDR3 region has the DNA TGTGCCAGCAGCGTTAGCGGCTACACAGATACGCAGTATTTT. Full variable domain (missing parts from reference TRBV9 and TRBJ2-3): DSGVTQTPKHLITATGQRVTLRCSPRSGDLSVYWYQQSLDQGLQFLIQYYNGEERAKGNILERFSAQQFPDLHSELNLSSLELGDSALYFCASSVSGYTDTQYFGPGTRLTVL.

The J gene is TRBJ2-3, the V gene TRBV7-7; D tentatively fits TRBD1 or TRBD2 (6 bases each). Germline lookup yields CDR1 SSHAT and CDR2 FNYEAQ (reference sequence). This CDR3 is 13 amino acids long. The V and J ends lost 4 bases and 9 bases respectively, with 14 bases between them. The CDR3 nucleotides are TGTGCCAGCAGCTCGAAAGGGGGGCAGACGCAGTATTTT. Translation: CASSSKGGQTQYF.

The genes are TRBV5-6 and TRBJ2-1, with D possibly matching TRBD2 (5 bases). Deletions cut 0 bases from V and 2 bases from J, with 12 bases between. Germline loops: CDR1 SGHDT, CDR2 YYEEEE. The CDR3 has 16 residues. CDR3 nucleotide sequence: TGTGCCAGCAGCTTGGCCCGGGAAATCCCCTACAATGAGCAGTTCTTC. Protein sequence: CASSLAREIPYNEQFF.

The V and J genes are TRBV10-2 and TRBJ2-7; 7 positions agree with TRBD2. Germline V CDR1 and CDR2: WSHSY, SAAADI. The V and J ends lost 2 bases and 4 bases, in that order; junction bases with no gene match: 8. CDR3 size: 15 residues. CDR3 sequence reads: CASSEGSSGWYEQYF. CDR3 DNA sequence: TGCGCCAGCAGTGAGGGGTCTAGCGGATGGTACGAGCAGTACTTC.

This clone was recorded at least ten times. The rearrangement uses TRBV7-8 and TRBJ1-3; tentative D call: TRBD1 (5 bases). There are 15 residues in the CDR3. V lost 6 bases, J lost 0 bases, and 12 bases lay in between. Germline values: CDR1 SGHVS, CDR2 FQNEAQ. The CDR3 spells CASSPQTVSGNTIYF. For the CDR3, the DNA is TGTGCCAGCAGTCCACAGACAGTCTCTGGAAACACCATATATTTT.

This chain connects TRBV5-1 to TRBJ2-7; D is uncertain. Trimming cost V 2 bases and J 2 bases, with 14 bases left between them. This CDR3 spans 15 amino acids. From germline, CDR1 is SGHRS and CDR2 YFSETQ. The CDR3 bases are TGCGCCAGCAGCTTAGTGGCGGCCACAGCCTACGAGCAGTACTTC. Its translation is CASSLVAATAYEQYF.

The chain recombines TRBV5-4 with TRBJ2-5, with D tentatively TRBD2 (6 bases). Germline V lookup: CDR1 SGHNT, CDR2 YYREEE (reference sequence). Trimming shortened V by 2 bases and J by 4 bases, and 15 bases separated the two germline ends. The CDR3 consists of 15 residues. CDR3 sequence: CASSLGSGLGETQYF. CDR3 DNA: TGTGCCAGCAGCTTAGGCTCGGGACTTGGAGAGACCCAGTACTTC.

With respect to this clone: Other DNA variants within this sample encode the same CDR3. CDR3 protein: CASSPGLATGELFF. The CDR3 coding sequence is TGTGCCAGCTCACCGGGACTAGCGACCGGGGAGCTGTTTTTT. V usage is TRBV18 and J usage is TRBJ2-2; 10 nucleotides agree with TRBD2. The J segment lost 5 bases and the V segment lost 3 bases, leaving 0 bases of the junction unmatched. The germline CDR1 and CDR2 sequences are KGHSH and LQKENI. The CDR3 is 14 residues long.